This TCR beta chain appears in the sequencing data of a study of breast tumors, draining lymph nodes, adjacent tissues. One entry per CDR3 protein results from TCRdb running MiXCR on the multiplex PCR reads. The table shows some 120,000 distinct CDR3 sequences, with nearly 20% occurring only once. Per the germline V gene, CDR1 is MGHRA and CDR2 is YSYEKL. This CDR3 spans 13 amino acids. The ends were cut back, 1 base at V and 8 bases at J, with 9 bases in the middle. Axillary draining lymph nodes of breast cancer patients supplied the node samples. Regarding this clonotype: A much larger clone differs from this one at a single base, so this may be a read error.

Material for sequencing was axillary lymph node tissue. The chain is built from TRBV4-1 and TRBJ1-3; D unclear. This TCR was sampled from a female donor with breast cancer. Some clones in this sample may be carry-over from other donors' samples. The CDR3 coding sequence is TGCGCCAGCAGCCAAGTTGGGGTGTACACCATATATTTT. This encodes CASSQVGVYTIYF.